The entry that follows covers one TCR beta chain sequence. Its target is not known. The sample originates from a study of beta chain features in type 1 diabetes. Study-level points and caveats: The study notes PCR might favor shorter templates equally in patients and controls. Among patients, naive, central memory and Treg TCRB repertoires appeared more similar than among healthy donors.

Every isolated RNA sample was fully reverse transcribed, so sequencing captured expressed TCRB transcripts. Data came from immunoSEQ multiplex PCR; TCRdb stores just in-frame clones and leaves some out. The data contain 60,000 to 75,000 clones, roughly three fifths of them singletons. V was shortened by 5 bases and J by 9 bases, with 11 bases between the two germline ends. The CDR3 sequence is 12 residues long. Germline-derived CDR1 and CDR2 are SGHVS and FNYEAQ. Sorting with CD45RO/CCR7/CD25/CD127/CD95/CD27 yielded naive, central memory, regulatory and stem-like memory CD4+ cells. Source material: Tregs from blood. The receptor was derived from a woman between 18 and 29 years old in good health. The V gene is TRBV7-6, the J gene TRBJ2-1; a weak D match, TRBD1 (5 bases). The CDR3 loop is CASSPRVCEQFF. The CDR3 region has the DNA TGTGCCAGCAGCCCCAGGGTGTGTGAGCAGTTCTTC.